This T cell receptor (beta chain) derives from a study of cytomegalovirus exposure and HLA in healthy donors. J was trimmed by 8 bases and V by 6 bases; bases with no gene match: 7. This CDR3 contains 13 residues. Germline assignment: CDR1 SQVTM and CDR2 ANQGSEA. Donors were drawn from the roughly 130-subject validation cohort, separate from the roughly 700-subject first cohort. Using immunoSEQ multiplex PCR, the repertoire was profiled, and TCRdb retains in-frame clones only, with some absent. The repertoire includes 76,000 or so clones, approximately 94% of them detected once, and 2.5% to 3.5% sits in the top ten.

The specimen sequenced was PBMCs. The chain employs TRBV29-1 and TRBJ2-1, with 10 bases identical to TRBD2. This receptor was taken from a woman between 18 and 29 years old in good health and CMV-seropositive. DNA of the CDR3: TGCAGCGTACGAGCGGGAGGGGTTTATGAGCAGTTCTTC. Translated, it gives CSVRAGGVYEQFF.